These T cell receptor beta chains were read from a single sample in a study of T cell responses to AZD1222 COVID-19 vaccine. Clones were read by immunoSEQ multiplex PCR, and TCRdb kept only the in-frame ones, dropping some. The sample yields about 89,000 clones, about nine tenths seen once. Sequenced here: peripheral blood, sampled 28 days after the second AZD1222 dose. These receptors came from an adult who received the AZD1222 COVID-19 vaccine. Each CDR3 is given with its conserved first and last residue. Each record gives: clone size, D gene, J gene, V gene, CDR3 DNA, CDR3 protein. D genes are given only for firm matches. The size entry is marked missing in some rows and otherwise reads once, few, many or a size class.

>NA|TRBD1|TRBJ1-2|TRBV18
TGTGCCAGCTCACCTCGTTCCTCCCGGGACAGGGGCTATGGCTACACCTTC
CASSPRSSRDRGYGYTF
>NA|TRBD1|TRBJ1-5|TRBV19
TGTGCCAGTAGTACGACAGGGACCTATAGCAATCAGCCCCAGCATTTT
CASSTTGTYSNQPQHF
>NA|NA|TRBJ2-1|TRBV5-1
TGCGCCAGCAGCTTGGAGGGGTCCTACAATGAGCAGTTCTTC
CASSLEGSYNEQFF
>NA|NA|TRBJ2-7|TRBV14
TGTGCCAGCCGCGGGAACCACTACGAGCAGTACTTC
CASRGNHYEQYF
>NA|NA|TRBJ2-1|TRBV18
TGTGCCAGCTCACCCCGTCAGGGGAGGGACAATGAGCAGTTCTTC
CASSPRQGRDNEQFF
>NA|NA|TRBJ1-3|TRBV2
TGTGCCAGCAGTTGGGTGTCCGGAAACACCATATATTTT
CASSWVSGNTIYF
>NA|NA|TRBJ2-1|TRBV3-1/TRBV3-2
TGTGCCAGCAGCACCCGGGACCCCTCTGGCACCTACAATGAGCAGTTCTTC
CASSTRDPSGTYNEQFF
>NA|NA|TRBJ2-2|TRBV18
TGTGCCAGCTCACCAGATCGGGGCGGGGAGCTGTTTTTT
CASSPDRGGELFF
>NA|NA|TRBJ2-5|TRBV27
TGTGCCAGCAGTTCCGGTGGAGCGCTGGGTGGAGAGACCCAGTACTTC
CASSSGGALGGETQYF
>NA|NA|TRBJ1-2|TRBV10-2
TGCGCCAGCAGTGATTTTACAGGGAGTTCAGGCTACACCTTC
CASSDFTGSSGYTF
>NA|NA|TRBJ2-4|TRBV6-5
TGTGCCAGCAGTTACTCAAGTAGCCGAGCAGGGGTCATTCAGTACTTC
CASSYSSSRAGVIQYF
>NA|NA|TRBJ1-1|TRBV28
TGTGCCAGCATGTCCCCCTCACGGTTTCCGGGAACTGAAGCTTTCTTT
CASMSPSRFPGTEAFF
>NA|TRBD1|TRBJ2-7|TRBV5-5
TGTGCCAGCAGCACGGGGACAGGGGTCTCCTACGAGCAGTACTTC
CASSTGTGVSYEQYF
>NA|NA|TRBJ1-6|TRBV5-1
TGCGCCAGCAGCTTGGGCCGGATTAATTCACCCCTCCACTTT
CASSLGRINSPLHF
>NA|NA|TRBJ1-6|TRBV19
TGTGCCAGTAGCACCAGGGGAGGAACTTCACCCCTCCACTTT
CASSTRGGTSPLHF
>NA|TRBD2|TRBJ2-7|TRBV2
TGTGCCAGCGGGACTAGCGGGAGGGCCGACCACGAGCAGTACTTC
CASGTSGRADHEQYF
>once|TRBD2|TRBJ2-5|TRBV11-2
TGTGCCAGCAGGTCGGGACTAGCGGGTATAGAGACCCAGTACTTC
CASRSGLAGIETQYF
>NA|NA|TRBJ2-7|TRBV3-1/TRBV3-2
TGTGCCAGCAGCCACCCTAGGCGTTCGAGCTCCTACGAGCAGTACTTC
CASSHPRRSSSYEQYF
>NA|TRBD1|TRBJ1-1|TRBV19
TGTGCCAGTAGTAGAAGGACAGGGAGGACGACTGAAGCTTTCTTT
CASSRRTGRTTEAFF
>few|NA|TRBJ1-4|TRBV28
TGTGCCAGCAGGAGCACAACAGCTACAAAGGAAAAACTGTTTTTT
CASRSTTATKEKLFF